The 30 T cell receptor beta chains below come from one sample, sequenced in a study of blood T cell repertoires in COVID-19. Assay: immunoSEQ multiplex PCR; the TCRdb copy retains only in-frame clones and omits some. Altogether 40,000 to 50,000 clones are present, around 81% being singletons, with the ten largest covering 30% to 40%. The sample comprised peripheral blood. The receptor set was obtained from a man in his forties with active or convalescent COVID-19.

V gene TRBV11-2 combines with J gene TRBJ1-4; TRBD1 matches 7 bases. CDR1 and CDR2 from the germline V gene are SGHAT and FQNNGV. There are 15 residues in the CDR3. The junction had 10 bases not matched to a gene; V was cut back by 5 bases and J by 7 bases. The CDR3 here is CASSATGTEGEKLFF. The CDR3 coding sequence is TGTGCCAGCAGCGCGACCGGGACAGAGGGTGAAAAACTGTTTTTT.

The genes are TRBV5-5 and TRBJ1-6; tentatively, D is TRBD1 (6 bases). Germline V gives CDR1 SGHKS, CDR2 YYEKEE (reference sequence). There are 17 residues in the CDR3. V was cut by 4 bases and J by 0 bases, with 14 bases left in between. CDR3 amino acids: CASSQGQQSSYNSPLHF. CDR3 coding DNA: TGTGCCAGCAGCCAAGGACAGCAGAGCTCCTATAATTCACCCCTCCACTTT.

The rearrangement uses TRBV28 and TRBJ2-3; TRBD2 aligns across 9 bases. Unmatched junction bases numbered 13, after V lost 6 bases and J lost 6 bases. The CDR3 consists of 16 residues. Germline CDR1 reads MDHEN; CDR2 reads SYDVKM. CDR3: CASSPRLAGLLDTQYF. In nucleotides, the CDR3 is TGTGCCAGCAGCCCTAGGCTAGCGGGGCTTCTCGATACGCAGTATTTT.

This clone was found once. The CDR3 coding sequence is TGCAGCGCTCGACGGGGGTTTGTGGACGAGCAGTACTTC. Encoded protein: CSARRGFVDEQYF. The chain has TRBV29-1 and TRBJ2-7; D may be TRBD2 (6 bases). This CDR3 region has 13 residues. With 7 bases removed from V and 5 bases from J, the gap between germline ends came to 18 bases. CDR1 and CDR2 (germline): SQVTM, ANQGSEA.

The V and J genes are TRBV19 and TRBJ2-2; TRBD2 might be the D (6 bases). The CDR3 loop spans 14 amino acids. V was shortened by 1 base and J by 4 bases, with 7 bases between the two germline ends. Germline CDR1 LNHDA, CDR2 SQIVND (reference sequence). The CDR3 DNA reads as TGTGCCAGTAGTATAGTGGAGGGCACCGGGGAGCTGTTTTTT. Its translation: CASSIVEGTGELFF.

The V gene is TRBV5-5, the J gene TRBJ2-3; 10 nucleotides match TRBD2. Unmatched junction bases numbered 8, after V lost 1 base and J lost 6 bases. CDR3 length: 16 amino acids. Germline-derived CDR1 and CDR2 are SGHKS and YYEKEE (reference sequence). The CDR3, as DNA: TGTGCCAGCAGCTTGCGAGGGGGACTAGCGTCGGATACGCAGTATTTT. Encoded protein: CASSLRGGLASDTQYF.

The CDR3 DNA is TGCGCCAGCAGCTGGGACAGGTCCGCCTACGAGCAGTACTTC. Its translation: CASSWDRSAYEQYF. This chain links TRBV5-1 with TRBJ2-7, with 8 bases that match TRBD1. Losses at the gene ends were 3 bases for V and 2 bases for J; bases not matched to a gene: 4. Germline V gene data show CDR1 as SGHRS and CDR2 as YFSETQ. CDR3 length equals 14 residues.

V and J are TRBV19 and TRBJ2-3, with 13 bases lining up with TRBD2. CDR3 length equals 16 residues. Per the germline V gene, CDR1 is LNHDA and CDR2 is SQIVND (reference sequence). J was trimmed by 1 base and V by 5 bases; bases with no gene match: 3. This chain's CDR3 is CASSPGLAGGTDTQYF. Here the CDR3 DNA reads TGTGCCAGTAGTCCCGGACTAGCGGGGGGCACAGATACGCAGTATTTT.

The rearrangement links TRBV5-5 to TRBJ1-4; 7 positions match TRBD1. This CDR3 is 14 amino acids long. Germline-derived CDR1 and CDR2 are SGHKS and YYEKEE (reference sequence). V shed 4 bases and J 8 bases; nucleotides not matched to a gene: 8. CDR3 sequence (DNA): TGTGCCAGCAGCCAGGGACAGCTATCCGAAAAACTGTTTTTT. Translation gives CASSQGQLSEKLFF.

CDR3 DNA: TGTGCCAGTAGTATGGGGCCGTTTAATGAAAAACTGTTTTTT. Its protein product is CASSMGPFNEKLFF. The chain combines TRBV19 with TRBJ1-4; D possibly corresponds to TRBD1 (5 bases). There are 14 residues in the CDR3. The germline gives CDR1 LNHDA, CDR2 SQIVND (reference sequence). Deletions cut 3 bases from V and 4 bases from J, with 9 bases between.

V usage is TRBV5-8 and J usage is TRBJ2-1; TRBD2 matches 10 bases. Germline CDR1 SGHTS, CDR2 YDEGEE. Losses at the gene ends were 4 bases for V and 9 bases for J; bases not matched to a gene: 16. The CDR3 sequence is 17 residues long. As DNA, the CDR3 is TGTGCCAGCAGCCCCGGACTGGGTAGCGGGGGGCGAGGTGAGCAGTTCTTC. Translation: CASSPGLGSGGRGEQFF.

The chain employs TRBV9 and TRBJ2-1; possible D gene TRBD2, 6 bases. V was clipped by 5 bases and J by 8 bases, with 20 bases between them. Germline loops: CDR1 SGDLS, CDR2 YYNGEE. CDR3 size: 15 residues. This chain's CDR3 is CASSTVSAGIDEQFF. CDR3 nucleotide sequence: TGTGCCAGCAGTACAGTGTCGGCGGGGATCGATGAGCAGTTCTTC.

The V and J genes are TRBV5-1 and TRBJ1-1, with 8 bases aligning to TRBD1. The CDR3 contains 13 residues. Unmatched junction bases numbered 1, after V lost 0 bases and J lost 6 bases. CDR1 and CDR2 from the germline V gene are SGHRS and YFSETQ. CDR3: CASSLGGQAEAFF. The DNA of the CDR3 is TGCGCCAGCAGCTTGGGGGGACAGGCTGAAGCTTTCTTT.

This chain uses TRBV4-2 with TRBJ2-2, with 7 bases fitting TRBD1. After removal of 3 bases from V and 3 bases from J, the junction contained 10 bases not matched to a gene. This CDR3 has 17 residues. Germline lookup yields CDR1 LGHNA and CDR2 YNFKEQ. Here the CDR3 reads CASSHDRVGVYTGELFF. The CDR3 nucleotides read TGTGCCAGCAGCCATGACAGGGTCGGAGTCTACACCGGGGAGCTGTTTTTT.

The genes are TRBV15 and TRBJ2-5, with 10 bases matching TRBD2. Trimming took 8 bases from V and 5 from J; bases not matched to a gene: 5. CDR1 is LNHNV and CDR2 is YYDKDF in the germline V gene (reference sequence). The CDR3 totals 13 residues. The CDR3 region is CATAYSGGETQYF. CDR3 nucleotide sequence: TGTGCCACCGCCTATAGCGGGGGGGAGACCCAGTACTTC. Looking up the rest from reference TRBV15 and TRBJ2-5 gives the full variable domain: DAMVIQNPRYQVTQFGKPVTLSCSQTLNHNVMYWYQQKSSQAPKLLFHYYDKDFNNEADTPDNFQSRRPNTSFCFLDIRSPGLGDTAMYLCATAYSGGETQYFGPGTRLLVL.

The V gene is TRBV6-5, the J gene TRBJ2-1; D may be TRBD2 (6 bases). V lost 2 bases, J lost 2 bases, and 10 bases lay in between. The germline gives CDR1 MNHEY, CDR2 SVGAGI. The CDR3 has 15 amino acids. CDR3: CASSYTLAAYNEQFF. Written as DNA, the CDR3 is TGTGCCAGCAGTTACACCTTAGCGGCCTACAATGAGCAGTTCTTC.

The DNA for the CDR3 is TGCGCCAGCAGCCAAGATCGTACTACTGAAGCTTTCTTT. Amino acids: CASSQDRTTEAFF. The chain recombines TRBV4-1 with TRBJ1-1, with D unresolved. The ends were cut back, 0 bases at V and 5 bases at J, with 7 bases in the middle. The CDR3 has 13 residues. Germline V CDR1 and CDR2: MGHRA, YSYEKL.

The chain couples TRBV7-9 to TRBJ2-3; 7 nucleotides line up with TRBD2. Per germline, CDR1 SEHNR and CDR2 FQNEAQ (reference sequence). The CDR3 covers 15 residues. V lost 10 bases and J lost 0; bases outside the gene matches: 10. CDR3 coding DNA: TGTGCCACCCCCCCGGTTAGCGGGAGCACAGATACGCAGTATTTT. The encoded protein is CATPPVSGSTDTQYF.

The chain uses TRBV7-9 and TRBJ2-1, with a tentative D call TRBD2 (5 bases). The CDR3 sequence is 11 residues long. In germline, CDR1 is SEHNR, CDR2 FQNEAQ (reference sequence). The CDR3 region has the DNA TGTATGGGGAGCTCCTACAATGAGCAGTTCTTC. Translating it yields CMGSSYNEQFF.

A single count supports this clone. The J gene is TRBJ1-5, the V gene TRBV4-1; tentatively, D is TRBD1 (5 bases). V was pared by 0 bases and J by 5 bases, with 8 bases between. CDR1 is MGHRA and CDR2 is YSYEKL in the germline V gene. The length of the CDR3 is 14 residues. This chain's CDR3 is CASSQDAGHQPQHF. DNA for the CDR3: TGCGCCAGCAGCCAAGATGCGGGGCATCAGCCCCAGCATTTT.

The V call is TRBV4-3, the J call TRBJ1-2; D gene ambiguous. The CDR3 loop spans 16 amino acids. Per germline, CDR1 LGHNA and CDR2 YSLEER. V gave up 0 bases and J gave up 3 bases, with 14 bases separating them. The CDR3 coding sequence is TGCGCCAGCAGCCAAGATCTCGCCAGCGACGACTATGGCTACACCTTC. Translating it yields CASSQDLASDDYGYTF.

The rearrangement links TRBV6-5 to TRBJ2-3; weak D call: TRBD1 (6 bases). Germline V CDR1 and CDR2: MNHEY, SVGAGI. The CDR3 is 15 amino acids. V lost 2 bases and J lost 5, with 14 bases in between. The DNA for the CDR3 is TGTGCCAGCAGTTACCGGGGAGAGGGGGTAGATACGCAGTATTTT. This sequence encodes CASSYRGEGVDTQYF.

The chain joins TRBV6-1 to TRBJ1-2; weak D call: TRBD1 (5 bases). This CDR3 region has 13 residues. Germline V gene lookup returns CDR1 MNHNS and CDR2 SASEGT. With 0 bases removed from V and 11 bases from J, the gap between germline ends came to 13 bases. The CDR3 coding sequence is TGTGCCAGCAGTGAAGCCCCAGACAGCCTTTACACCTTC. It encodes CASSEAPDSLYTF.

The chain uses TRBV28 and TRBJ1-5; no definite D call. The germline V gene encodes CDR1 MDHEN and CDR2 SYDVKM. The CDR3 spans 13 residues. V was trimmed by 10 bases and J by 5 bases, leaving 15 bases between them. Here the CDR3 reads CAMAYGRDQPQHF. CDR3 DNA sequence: TGTGCCATGGCTTACGGGAGAGATCAGCCCCAGCATTTT.

The V and J genes are TRBV24-1 and TRBJ2-5; perhaps TRBD2 as D (5 bases). The CDR3 length is 14 residues. V lost 6 bases to trimming and J lost 6 bases, with 16 bases between them. Germline-derived CDR1 and CDR2 are KGHDR and SFDVKD. Here the CDR3 reads CATSPRNGEKTQYF. Here the CDR3 DNA reads TGTGCCACCAGTCCTCGAAACGGGGAAAAGACCCAGTACTTC.

This chain joins TRBV25-1 and TRBJ1-2, with TRBD1 as a possible D gene (6 bases). The CDR3 totals 18 residues. Germline V gene data show CDR1 as MGHDK and CDR2 as SYGVNS. Deletions cut 3 bases from V and 4 bases from J, with 24 bases between. In DNA form, the CDR3 reads TGTGCCAGCAGTGAGGTTCGTAGTGGCAGGGGAGAGTTCTATGGCTACACCTTC. Protein product: CASSEVRSGRGEFYGYTF.

The chain recombines TRBV7-9 with TRBJ1-2; D remains unclear. CDR3 length equals 11 residues. The ends were cut back, 11 bases at V and 2 bases at J, with 9 bases in the middle. Germline V lookup: CDR1 SEHNR, CDR2 FQNEAQ (reference sequence). The DNA of the CDR3 is TGTGCCGGGCGGGAGAACTATGGCTACACCTTC. Residues: CAGRENYGYTF.

The chain recombines TRBV19 with TRBJ2-1; 13 bases line up with TRBD2. The germline V gene has CDR1 LNHDA and CDR2 SQIVND (reference sequence). V shed 6 bases and J 0 bases; nucleotides not matched to a gene: 8. The CDR3 consists of 18 residues. The chain's CDR3 is CASSLLAGGISSYNEQFF. CDR3 bases: TGTGCCAGTAGCCTACTAGCGGGAGGGATTAGCTCCTACAATGAGCAGTTCTTC.

This chain uses TRBV5-1 with TRBJ2-7, with 8 bases aligning to TRBD2. From germline, CDR1 is SGHRS and CDR2 YFSETQ. Trimming at V came to 4 bases and at J to 2 bases, leaving 8 bases not matched to a gene. CDR3 length: 15 residues. CDR3 region: CASSANSGATYEQYF. CDR3 in DNA: TGCGCCAGCAGCGCAAATAGCGGGGCAACCTACGAGCAGTACTTC.

The V call is TRBV11-2, the J call TRBJ2-7; 7 positions match TRBD1. Losses at the gene ends were 7 bases for V and 1 base for J; bases not matched to a gene: 10. Germline loops: CDR1 SGHAT, CDR2 FQNNGV. This CDR3 contains 15 residues. CDR3 coding DNA: TGTGCCAGCACCCCCTCGTCGACAGGGTCCTACGAGCAGTACTTC. This encodes CASTPSSTGSYEQYF.